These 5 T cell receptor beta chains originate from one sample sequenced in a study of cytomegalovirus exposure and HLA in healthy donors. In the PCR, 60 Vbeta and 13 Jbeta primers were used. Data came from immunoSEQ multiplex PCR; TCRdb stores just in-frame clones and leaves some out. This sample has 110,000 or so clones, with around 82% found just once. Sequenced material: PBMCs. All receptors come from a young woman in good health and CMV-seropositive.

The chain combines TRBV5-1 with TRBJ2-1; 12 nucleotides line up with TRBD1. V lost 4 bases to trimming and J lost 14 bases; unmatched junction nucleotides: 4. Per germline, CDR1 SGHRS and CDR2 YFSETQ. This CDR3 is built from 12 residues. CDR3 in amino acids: CASSRGQGAKFF. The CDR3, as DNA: TGCGCCAGCAGCCGGGGACAGGGGGCCAAGTTCTTC.

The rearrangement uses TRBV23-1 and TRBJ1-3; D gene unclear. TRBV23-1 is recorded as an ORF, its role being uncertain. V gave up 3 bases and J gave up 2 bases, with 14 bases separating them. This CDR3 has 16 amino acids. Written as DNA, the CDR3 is TGCGCCAGCAGTCACCCCCAGGTAGTGGCTGGAAACACCATATATTTT. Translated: CASSHPQVVAGNTIYF.

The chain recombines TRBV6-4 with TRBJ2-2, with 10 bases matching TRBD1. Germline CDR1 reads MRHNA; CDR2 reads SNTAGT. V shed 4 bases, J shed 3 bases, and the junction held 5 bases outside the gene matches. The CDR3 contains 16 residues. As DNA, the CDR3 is TGTGCCAGCAGTGGCGGGACAGGGGAGGACACCGGGGAGCTGTTTTTT. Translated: CASSGGTGEDTGELFF.

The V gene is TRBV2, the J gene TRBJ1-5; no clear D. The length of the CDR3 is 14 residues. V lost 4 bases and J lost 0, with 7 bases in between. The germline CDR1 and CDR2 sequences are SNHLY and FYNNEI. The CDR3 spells CASSGAYSNQPQHF. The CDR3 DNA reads TGTGCCAGCAGTGGAGCCTATAGCAATCAGCCCCAGCATTTT.

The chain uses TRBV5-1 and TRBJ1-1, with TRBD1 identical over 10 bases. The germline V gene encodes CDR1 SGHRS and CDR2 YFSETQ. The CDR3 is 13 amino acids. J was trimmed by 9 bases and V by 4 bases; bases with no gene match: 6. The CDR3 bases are TGCGCCAGCAGCACTGGGACAGGGGAGAAAGCTTTCTTT. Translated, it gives CASSTGTGEKAFF.